This T cell receptor (beta chain) was found in a study of blood T cell repertoires in COVID-19. This clone has a single count. This table comes from immunoSEQ multiplex PCR, and its TCRdb copy is limited to in-frame clones, with some not included. The sample lists fewer than 55,000 clones, 81% seen once, with under 25% in the top ten. The CDR3 consists of 13 residues. This TCR was recovered from a woman aged 80 or older with COVID-19, enrolled during active disease. The V and J genes are TRBV21-1 and TRBJ1-5. TRBV21-1 is shown as a pseudogene. The specimen was peripheral blood. Written as DNA, the CDR3 is TGTGCCAGCGGCGGAGATAGCAATCAGCCCCAGCATTTT. It specifies CASGGDSNQPQHF.